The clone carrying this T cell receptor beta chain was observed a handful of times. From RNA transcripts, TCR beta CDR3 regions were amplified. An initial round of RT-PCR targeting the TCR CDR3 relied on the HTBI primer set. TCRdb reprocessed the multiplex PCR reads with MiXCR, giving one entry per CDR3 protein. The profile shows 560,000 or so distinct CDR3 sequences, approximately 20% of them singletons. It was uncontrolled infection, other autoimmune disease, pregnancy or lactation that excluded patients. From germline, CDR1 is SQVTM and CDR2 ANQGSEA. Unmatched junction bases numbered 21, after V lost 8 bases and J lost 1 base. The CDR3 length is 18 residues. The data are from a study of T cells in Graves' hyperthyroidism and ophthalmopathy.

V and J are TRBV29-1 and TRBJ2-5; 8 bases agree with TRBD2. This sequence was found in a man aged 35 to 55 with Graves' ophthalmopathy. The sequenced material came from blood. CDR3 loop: CSRRGEGGIQRTQETQYF. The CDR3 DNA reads TGCAGCAGGCGGGGGGAAGGGGGGATCCAGCGAACCCAAGAGACCCAGTACTTC. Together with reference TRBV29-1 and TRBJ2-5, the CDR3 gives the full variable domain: SAVISQKPSRDICQRGTSLTIQCQVDSQVTMMFWYRQQPGQSLTLIATANQGSEATYESGFVIDKFPISRPNLTFSTLTVSNMSPEDSSIYLCSRRGEGGIQRTQETQYFGPGTRLLVL.